These 26 T cell receptor beta chains were all obtained from the same sample, sequenced in a study of shared clonotypes between healthy human individuals. The table came from immunoSEQ multiplex PCR; TCRdb's copy has only in-frame clones and leaves some out. Of 1.5 million to 2.5 million clones in the sample, approximately 95% were seen once. Naive-designated CD8 cells lacked CD45RO, were positively enriched for CCR7, and omitted terminally differentiated effector memory CD45RA+ cells. The sample was naive CD8+ T cells sorted from blood. These TCRs come from a man in his late teens or twenties in good health.

The V gene is TRBV7-8, the J gene TRBJ2-3; D ambiguous. Germline V gene lookup returns CDR1 SGHVS and CDR2 FQNEAQ. CDR3 length equals 16 residues. The V end lost 1 base, the J end lost 0 bases, and 11 bases lay between the germline ends. The CDR3 spells CASSLGRSPSTDTQYF. The CDR3 coding sequence is TGTGCCAGCAGCTTAGGACGGAGTCCTAGCACAGATACGCAGTATTTT.

The chain recombines TRBV7-9 with TRBJ2-5; D may match TRBD1 or TRBD2 (5 bases each). Germline CDR1 SEHNR, CDR2 FQNEAQ (reference sequence). Deletions cut 5 bases from V and 5 bases from J, with 21 bases between. The CDR3 loop spans 16 amino acids. The CDR3: CASSPPFGANKETQYF. CDR3 in DNA: TGTGCCAGCAGCCCCCCGTTCGGGGCGAATAAGGAGACCCAGTACTTC.

V and J are TRBV7-6 and TRBJ2-1; 9 nucleotides agree with TRBD2. V was pared by 5 bases and J by 1 base, with 6 bases of the junction left unmatched. The CDR3 runs to 16 residues. Germline V lookup: CDR1 SGHVS, CDR2 FNYEAQ. CDR3 coding DNA: TGTGCCAGCAGCGCCTGGCTAGCGGGGTCCTACAATGAGCAGTTCTTC. Translation: CASSAWLAGSYNEQFF.

Points on this clone: Other nucleotide sequences from this sample produce the same CDR3. CDR3 coding DNA: TGCGCCAGCAGCCAGGGGGCCGGGAACACTGAAGCTTTCTTT. Amino acids: CASSQGAGNTEAFF. The chain employs TRBV4-1 and TRBJ1-1, with D maybe TRBD1 (6 bases). This CDR3 region has 14 residues. Trimming pared 3 bases from V and 1 base from J, leaving 9 bases between. Germline CDR1 MGHRA, CDR2 YSYEKL.

The genes are TRBV9 and TRBJ2-7; 9 nucleotides match TRBD1. The CDR3 is 15 amino acids. V shed 4 bases and J 0 bases; nucleotides not matched to a gene: 5. The germline CDR1 and CDR2 sequences are SGDLS and YYNGEE. The CDR3 nucleotides read TGTGCCAGCAGCCGGACAGGGGAGTACTCCTACGAGCAGTACTTC. Translating it yields CASSRTGEYSYEQYF.

The rearrangement uses TRBV6-6 and TRBJ1-6; possibly TRBD1 for D (5 bases). The V end was cut by 7 bases, the J end by 3 bases, with 10 bases between. The germline V gene encodes CDR1 MNHNY and CDR2 SVGAGI (reference sequence). This CDR3 is 14 amino acids long. The CDR3, as DNA: TGTGCCAGCACCTCGGGGGGCTATAATTCACCCCTCCACTTT. This sequence encodes CASTSGGYNSPLHF.

The chain uses TRBV7-3 and TRBJ1-2; D gene unclear. Germline CDR1 reads SGHTA; CDR2 reads FQGTGA. V was trimmed by 2 bases and J by 6 bases, leaving 16 bases between them. This CDR3 is 15 amino acids long. The CDR3 sequence: CASSLFGGLEDGYTF. The CDR3 DNA is TGTGCCAGCAGCTTATTCGGCGGACTGGAGGATGGCTACACCTTC.

The chain uses TRBV2 and TRBJ1-1; 9 bases fit TRBD1. Germline-derived CDR1 and CDR2 are SNHLY and FYNNEI. V lost 6 bases, J lost 5 bases, and 7 bases stayed unmatched. The CDR3 consists of 14 residues. In DNA form, the CDR3 reads TGTGCCAGCAGCGATACAGGGGGCGAAACTGAAGCTTTCTTT. It is translated as CASSDTGGETEAFF.

The V gene is TRBV27, the J gene TRBJ2-7, with 9 bases aligning to TRBD1. Germline trimming cut 5 bases from V and 5 bases from J; bases unmatched to any gene: 13. CDR1 is MNHEY, CDR2 SMNVEV, per germline (reference sequence). The CDR3 runs 16 residues. CDR3 loop: CASSPGPGQGRHEQYF. CDR3 DNA: TGTGCCAGCAGTCCGGGTCCGGGACAGGGACGACACGAGCAGTACTTC.

This clone was detected once. The gene calls are TRBV7-2 and TRBJ2-1; 8 bases line up with TRBD2. The CDR3 covers 17 residues. V was pared by 4 bases and J by 2 bases, with 10 bases of the junction left unmatched. Germline CDR1 and CDR2: SGHTA and FQGNSA. The CDR3 loop reads CASSSRSAGGPYNEQFF. CDR3 coding DNA: TGTGCCAGCAGCTCCCGTTCGGCGGGGGGTCCCTACAATGAGCAGTTCTTC.

The CDR3 is CASSFTTAGEYGYTF. In DNA form, the CDR3 reads TGTGCCAGCAGCTTCACTACGGCCGGGGAATATGGCTACACCTTC. The V gene is TRBV7-9, the J gene TRBJ1-2; no reliable D call. Germline values: CDR1 SEHNR, CDR2 FQNEAQ (reference sequence). V was cut by 3 bases and J by 5 bases, with 16 bases left in between. This CDR3 has 15 amino acids.

V gene TRBV28 combines with J gene TRBJ1-1; D call uncertain. This CDR3 has 13 amino acids. Trimming removed 4 bases from V and 6 bases from J, with 12 bases in between. CDR1 MDHEN and CDR2 SYDVKM come from the germline V gene. As DNA, the CDR3 is TGTGCCAGCAGTTCCCGCTACATGCCTGAAGCTTTCTTT. Amino acids: CASSSRYMPEAFF.

The chain couples TRBV7-9 to TRBJ1-1; 7 nucleotides line up with TRBD1. Germline V CDR1 and CDR2: SEHNR, FQNEAQ (reference sequence). The CDR3 loop spans 15 amino acids. With V trimmed by 1 base and J by 5 bases, 7 bases remained unmatched. The CDR3 region is CASSLEGGWGTEAFF. CDR3 DNA sequence: TGTGCCAGCAGCTTAGAAGGGGGCTGGGGAACTGAAGCTTTCTTT. The full variable domain, completed using reference TRBV7-9 and TRBJ1-1, is DTGVSQNPRHKITKRGQNVTFRCDPISEHNRLYWYRQTLGQGPEFLTYFQNEAQLEKSRLLSDRFSAERPKGSFSTLEIQRTEQGDSAMYLCASSLEGGWGTEAFFGQGTRLTVV.

This clone has a single count. The chain's CDR3 is CASSLGGVRYEQYF. The CDR3, as DNA: TGTGCCAGCAGCTTAGGAGGAGTGAGATACGAGCAGTACTTC. The chain employs TRBV13 and TRBJ2-7; D gene uncertain. The CDR3 length is 14 residues. Per the germline V gene, CDR1 is PRHDT and CDR2 is FYEKMQ (reference sequence). The V and J ends lost 0 bases and 4 bases respectively, with 10 bases between them.

The chain links TRBV2 to TRBJ2-3; D may be TRBD1 (6 bases). Germline V CDR1 and CDR2: SNHLY, FYNNEI. Between the trimmed V and J ends, which lost 3 bases and 4 bases, there was a span of 11 bases. This CDR3 is 14 amino acids long. The CDR3 here is CASSDRRGSDTQYF. The CDR3 DNA follows: TGTGCCAGCAGTGACCGAAGGGGGTCAGATACGCAGTATTTT. The full variable domain, its missing parts supplied by reference TRBV2 and TRBJ2-3, is EPEVTQTPSHQVTQMGQEVILRCVPISNHLYFYWYRQILGQKVEFLVSFYNNEISEKSEIFDDQFSVERPDGSNFTLKIRSTKLEDSAMYFCASSDRRGSDTQYFGPGTRLTVL.

In its sample, this clone was seen a few times. The chain couples TRBV10-3 to TRBJ1-2; no reliable D call. Germline V CDR1 and CDR2: ENHRY, SYGVKD. Trimming cost V 0 bases and J 2 bases, with 10 bases left between them. The CDR3 is 15 amino acids. The CDR3 is CAISESVGYNYGYTF. The CDR3, as DNA: TGTGCCATCAGTGAGTCAGTGGGCTACAACTATGGCTACACCTTC.

About this clone itself: This sample also contains other DNA sequences that code for the same CDR3. DNA of the CDR3: TGCAGCGTTGTCCCCCGGGGACGGAACACCGGGGAGCTGTTTTTT. Translated, it gives CSVVPRGRNTGELFF. V usage is TRBV29-1 and J usage is TRBJ2-2; the D gene could be TRBD1 or TRBD2 (5 bases each). V lost 4 bases and J lost 1, with 13 bases in between. Germline V gene data show CDR1 as SQVTM and CDR2 as ANQGSEA. The CDR3 extends over 15 amino acids.

This clone appeared a single time. The genes are TRBV7-8 and TRBJ2-7; the match to TRBD2 covers 10 bases. The CDR3 covers 15 residues. The ends lost 3 bases at V and 6 bases at J; junction bases unmatched: 8. Germline CDR1 reads SGHVS; CDR2 reads FQNEAQ. DNA for the CDR3: TGTGCCAGCAGCTTCCCCTTTTCTAGCGGGAGCGAGCAGTACTTC. Translating gives CASSFPFSSGSEQYF. The full variable domain, completed using reference TRBV7-8 and TRBJ2-7, is GAGVSQSPRYKVAKRGQDVALRCDPISGHVSLFWYQQALGQGPEFLTYFQNEAQLDKSGLPSDRFFAERPEGSVSTLKIQRTQQEDSAVYLCASSFPFSSGSEQYFGPGTRLTVT.

CDR3 sequence: CASSTSGNYEQYF. In nucleotides, the CDR3 is TGTGCCAGCAGCACTAGCGGAAACTACGAGCAGTACTTC. V is TRBV7-2 and J is TRBJ2-7; 8 nucleotides agree with TRBD2. Looked up from germline, CDR1 is SGHTA and CDR2 is FQGNSA. The CDR3 has 13 residues. J lost 3 bases, V lost 5 bases, and 3 bases had no gene match.

CDR3 nucleotide sequence: TGCGCCAGCAGCCTAAACGCGGGGTTCCACTATGGCTACACCTTC. Residues: CASSLNAGFHYGYTF. The J gene is TRBJ1-2, the V gene TRBV4-1; no reliable D call. The CDR3 is 15 residues long. Between the trimmed V and J ends, which lost 4 bases and 3 bases, there was a span of 15 bases. Germline values: CDR1 MGHRA, CDR2 YSYEKL.

The rearrangement uses TRBV7-8 and TRBJ2-4; D may be TRBD2 (6 bases). V shed 1 base and J shed 5 bases, with 21 bases lying between them. CDR3 size: 18 residues. Germline-derived CDR1 and CDR2 are SGHVS and FQNEAQ. CDR3: CASSLGSLGGLLENIQYF. The CDR3 DNA is TGTGCCAGCAGCTTAGGGTCACTAGGAGGGCTATTGGAAAACATTCAGTACTTC.

A note on this clone: One junction end disagrees with the germline gene, perhaps due to a read error. The V call is TRBV7-9, the J call TRBJ2-3; D not resolved. The CDR3 is 13 residues long. The V gene's germline CDR1 is SEHNR and CDR2 FQNEAQ (reference sequence). CDR3 amino acids: CAISLPATDTQYF. CDR3 sequence (DNA): TGTGCCATCAGCCTGCCTGCTACAGATACGCAGTATTTT.

The genes are TRBV19 and TRBJ2-2; D may be TRBD2 (6 bases). This CDR3 is built from 18 residues. Germline V gives CDR1 LNHDA, CDR2 SQIVND (reference sequence). V gave up 1 base and J gave up 2 bases, with 17 bases separating them. This CDR3 is CASSIVWGFSGNTGELFF. DNA of the CDR3: TGTGCCAGTAGTATAGTTTGGGGGTTTAGCGGTAACACCGGGGAGCTGTTTTTT. The entire variable domain, with the rest obtained from reference TRBV19 and TRBJ2-2, is as follows: DGGITQSPKYLFRKEGQNVTLSCEQNLNHDAMYWYRQDPGQGLRLIYYSQIVNDFQKGDIAEGYSVSREKKESFPLTVTSAQKNPTAFYLCASSIVWGFSGNTGELFFGEGSRLTVL.

The gene calls are TRBV7-9 and TRBJ2-7; TRBD1 might be the D (6 bases). Trimming took off 1 base at V and 5 bases at J, with 12 bases between the two ends. The CDR3 is made up of 14 amino acids. The germline V gene has CDR1 SEHNR and CDR2 FQNEAQ (reference sequence). CDR3 amino acids: CASSLGGGRNEQYF. Here the CDR3 DNA reads TGTGCCAGCAGCTTAGGTGGGGGCAGGAACGAGCAGTACTTC.

This clone was seen a single time. The J gene is TRBJ2-7, the V gene TRBV6-5, with D maybe TRBD2 (5 bases). CDR3 size: 14 residues. Looked up from germline, CDR1 is MNHEY and CDR2 is SVGAGI. Deletions cut 2 bases from V and 3 bases from J, with 11 bases between. This CDR3 is CASSYDGAGYEQYF. CDR3 nucleotides: TGTGCCAGCAGTTACGACGGTGCGGGCTACGAGCAGTACTTC.

The genes are TRBV10-2 and TRBJ1-5, with a possible D match to TRBD1 (5 bases). From germline, CDR1 is WSHSY and CDR2 SAAADI. The CDR3 is 13 amino acids. Trimming stripped 6 bases from V and 4 bases from J, with 10 bases between. This CDR3 reads CASSPGGNQPQHF. In DNA form, the CDR3 reads TGCGCCAGCAGCCCGGGGGGAAATCAGCCCCAGCATTTT.